This is a list of T cell receptor beta chains from one sample in a study of blood T cell repertoires in COVID-19. Repertoires were generated with immunoSEQ multiplex PCR, while TCRdb's copy carries only in-frame clones and drops some. The table shows 350,000 to 450,000 clones, with 75% to 90% occurring only once. The sample consisted of PBMCs or T cells enriched from blood (not recorded which). The receptors shown here come from a man younger than 40 who had recovered from COVID-19. CDR3s include the opening cysteine and the closing phenylalanine or tryptophan. A D gene is named only where the DNA matches it firmly. Some rows have no size entry. The others give once, few or many, or a class for an expanded clone.

J gene: TRBJ2-1; V gene: TRBV6-4; clone size: -; D gene: -; CDR3 DNA: TGTGCCAGCCCTAGGGGGAGCTCCTACAATGAGCAGTTCTTC; CDR3 protein: CASPRGSSYNEQFF
J gene: TRBJ2-2; V gene: TRBV5-6; clone size: -; D gene: TRBD2; CDR3 DNA: TGTGCCAGCAGCACTGTGGGCGGGAGCGTCACCGGGGAGCTGTTTTTT; CDR3 protein: CASSTVGGSVTGELFF
J gene: TRBJ2-1; V gene: TRBV4-1; clone size: -; D gene: TRBD1; CDR3 DNA: TGCGCCAGCAGCCAAGTCACAGGGGGTTACAATGAGCAGTTCTTC; CDR3 protein: CASSQVTGGYNEQFF
J gene: TRBJ1-4; V gene: TRBV19; clone size: -; D gene: TRBD1; CDR3 DNA: TGTGCCAGTAGTATGGGGACAGTTTCATATGAAAAACTGTTTTTT; CDR3 protein: CASSMGTVSYEKLFF
J gene: TRBJ1-1; V gene: TRBV5-6; clone size: -; D gene: TRBD1; CDR3 DNA: TGTGCCAGCAGCGCGGGGACAGGGAGGAAAGCTTTCTTT; CDR3 protein: CASSAGTGRKAFF
J gene: TRBJ2-5; V gene: TRBV2; clone size: -; D gene: -; CDR3 DNA: TGTGCCTCTACCTCTGGGTTTGCGGAACAAGAGACCCAGTACTTC; CDR3 protein: CASTSGFAEQETQYF
J gene: TRBJ1-4; V gene: TRBV18; clone size: once; D gene: -; CDR3 DNA: TGTGCCAGCTCACCAGACGCGGCTGAAAAACTGTTTTTT; CDR3 protein: CASSPDAAEKLFF
J gene: TRBJ1-5; V gene: TRBV12-5; clone size: -; D gene: -; CDR3 DNA: TGTGCTAGTGGTTTGGAGGGGGGGACGCCCCAGCATTTT; CDR3 protein: CASGLEGGTPQHF
J gene: TRBJ2-7; V gene: TRBV10-3; clone size: -; D gene: -; CDR3 DNA: TGTGCCATCAGTGAAACCCGGGACTCCTACGAGCAGTACTTC; CDR3 protein: CAISETRDSYEQYF
J gene: TRBJ2-7; V gene: TRBV5-1; clone size: -; D gene: -; CDR3 DNA: TGCGCCAGCAGCTTAACAGGGCAACCAAGCTCCTACGAGCAGTACTTC; CDR3 protein: CASSLTGQPSSYEQYF
J gene: TRBJ2-1; V gene: TRBV6-4; clone size: -; D gene: TRBD2; CDR3 DNA: TGTGCCAGCAGTGACGGCGGGAGTCCCTACAATGAGCAGTTCTTC; CDR3 protein: CASSDGGSPYNEQFF
J gene: TRBJ2-7; V gene: TRBV28; clone size: -; D gene: -; CDR3 DNA: TGTGCCAGCAGGACATATCCCTACGAGCAGTACTTC; CDR3 protein: CASRTYPYEQYF
J gene: TRBJ1-4; V gene: TRBV25-1; clone size: -; D gene: TRBD1; CDR3 DNA: TGTGCCAGCACTCGATCCGGGACAGGGGTTGAAAAACTGTTTTTT; CDR3 protein: CASTRSGTGVEKLFF
J gene: TRBJ2-1; V gene: TRBV30; clone size: -; D gene: -; CDR3 DNA: TGTGCCTGGAGTGGGCTCGCGGCCGATGAGCAGTTCTTC; CDR3 protein: CAWSGLAADEQFF
J gene: TRBJ2-5; V gene: TRBV28; clone size: -; D gene: -; CDR3 DNA: TGTGCCAGCAGGCTAAACGGGTTGTACGAAGAGACCCAGTACTTC; CDR3 protein: CASRLNGLYEETQYF
J gene: TRBJ1-3; V gene: TRBV28; clone size: -; D gene: -; CDR3 DNA: TGTGCCAGCACCAACGATGGACAGAGATCTGGAAACACCATATATTTT; CDR3 protein: CASTNDGQRSGNTIYF
J gene: TRBJ1-3; V gene: TRBV7-3; clone size: -; D gene: TRBD1; CDR3 DNA: TGTGCCAGCAGCCTTTCCGGGACAGGAGGAAACACCATATATTTT; CDR3 protein: CASSLSGTGGNTIYF
J gene: TRBJ1-4; V gene: TRBV5-1; clone size: -; D gene: -; CDR3 DNA: TGCGCCAGCAGCTCGGGACACGGGGCATATGAACTGTTTTTT; CDR3 protein: CASSSGHGAYELFF